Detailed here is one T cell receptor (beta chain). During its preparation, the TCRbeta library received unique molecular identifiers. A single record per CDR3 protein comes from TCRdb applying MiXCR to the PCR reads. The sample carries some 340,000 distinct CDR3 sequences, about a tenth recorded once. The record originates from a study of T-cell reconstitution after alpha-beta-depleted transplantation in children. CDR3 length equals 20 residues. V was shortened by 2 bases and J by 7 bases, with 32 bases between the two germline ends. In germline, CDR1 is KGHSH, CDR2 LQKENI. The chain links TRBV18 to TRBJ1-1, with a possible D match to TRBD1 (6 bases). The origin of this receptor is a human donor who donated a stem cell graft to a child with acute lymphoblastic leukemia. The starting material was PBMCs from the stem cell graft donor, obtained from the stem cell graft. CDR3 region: CASSPWGSAAGAAIGGEAFF. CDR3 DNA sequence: TGTGCCAGCTCACCATGGGGAAGTGCAGCTGGGGCCGCCATAGGGGGTGAAGCTTTCTTT. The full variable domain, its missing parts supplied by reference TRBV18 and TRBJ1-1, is NAGVMQNPRHLVRRRGQEARLRCSPMKGHSHVYWYRQLPEEGLKFMVYLQKENIIDESGMPKERFSAEFPKEGPSILRIQQVVRGDSAAYFCASSPWGSAAGAAIGGEAFFGQGTRLTVV.